The 25 T cell receptor beta chains below all came from one sample that was sequenced in a study of identical twins. TCRdb processed the 5' RACE reads anew with MiXCR; each CDR3 protein has one entry. The profile shows 1.5 million to 2 million distinct CDR3 sequences, about 31% of them singletons. Sequencing input: cord blood. The receptors originated from a newborn girl in good health.

The V gene is TRBV3-1, the J gene TRBJ1-5; TRBD1 matches 7 bases. The CDR3 consists of 16 residues. The V and J ends lost 0 bases and 5 bases, in that order; junction bases with no gene match: 7. Germline V gene sequence: CDR1 LGHDT, CDR2 YNNKEL (reference sequence). This chain's CDR3 is CASSQDLVRGDQPQHF. The CDR3 DNA follows: TGTGCCAGCAGCCAAGATCTGGTCAGGGGGGATCAGCCCCAGCATTTT.

This clonotype has just a few counts. This chain connects TRBV27 to TRBJ2-3, with D unresolved. V was cut by 9 bases and J by 0 bases, with 10 bases left in between. The CDR3 totals 13 residues. Germline V gives CDR1 MNHEY, CDR2 SMNVEV (reference sequence). This CDR3 reads CASALVSTDTQYF. CDR3 nucleotide sequence: TGTGCCAGTGCTTTAGTTAGCACAGATACGCAGTATTTT.

This clonotype was counted ten times or more. The rearrangement uses TRBV12-3 or TRBV12-4 and TRBJ1-1, with 7 bases lining up with TRBD1. This CDR3 region has 11 residues. J lost 6 bases, V lost 8 bases, and 3 bases had no gene match. DNA of the CDR3: TGTGCCAGCCGACAGGGCCCTGAAGCTTTCTTT. Translating gives CASRQGPEAFF.

The V gene is TRBV27, the J gene TRBJ2-7; 8 nucleotides match TRBD1. Germline trimming cut 0 bases from V and 1 base from J; bases unmatched to any gene: 8. The V gene's germline CDR1 is MNHEY and CDR2 SMNVEV (reference sequence). The CDR3 runs to 17 residues. The CDR3 loop reads CASSLSGDRYGSYEQYF. CDR3 nucleotide sequence: TGTGCCAGCAGTTTATCGGGGGACAGGTACGGGTCCTACGAGCAGTACTTC.

The rearrangement uses TRBV10-2 and TRBJ2-7; TRBD2 matches 8 bases. The DNA matches TRBJ2-5 better at its end, which makes the J call doubtful. Germline loops: CDR1 WSHSY, CDR2 SAAADI. The CDR3 has 18 amino acids. The CDR3 spells CASSELYLTGGPLQTQYF. The CDR3 DNA follows: TGCGCCAGCAGTGAGCTCTACCTAACGGGGGGGCCACTCCAGACCCAGTACTTC.

In DNA form, the CDR3 reads TGCAGTGCTAGACGGCTCGGGGCCTCCTACAATGAGCAGTTCTTC. Translated: CSARRLGASYNEQFF. This chain connects TRBV20-1 to TRBJ2-1; TRBD1 or TRBD2 may be the D gene (5 bases each). The germline V gene encodes CDR1 DFQATT and CDR2 SNEGSKA (reference sequence). Between the trimmed V and J ends, which lost 2 bases and 0 bases, there was a span of 11 bases. The CDR3 spans 15 residues.

The V and J genes are TRBV4-2 and TRBJ2-1, with 13 positions matching TRBD2. The V gene end was trimmed by 1 base and the J gene end by 1 base; junction bases not matched to a gene: 7. This CDR3 comprises 19 residues. Per the germline V gene, CDR1 is LGHNA and CDR2 is YNFKEQ. In nucleotides, the CDR3 is TGTGCCAGCAGCCAAGGACTAGCGGGAGGCCCAAATTCCTACAATGAGCAGTTCTTC. It is translated as CASSQGLAGGPNSYNEQFF.

The V and J genes are TRBV20-1 and TRBJ1-5; 8 nucleotides agree with TRBD1. CDR3 length: 15 amino acids. Looked up from germline, CDR1 is DFQATT and CDR2 is SNEGSKA (reference sequence). V shed 2 bases and J 2 bases; nucleotides not matched to a gene: 5. CDR3 in amino acids: CSARLSGQGNQPQHF. The CDR3 region has the DNA TGCAGTGCTAGACTATCGGGACAGGGCAATCAGCCCCAGCATTTT.

This chain connects TRBV28 to TRBJ2-1; D is perhaps TRBD2 (6 bases). V shed 5 bases and J shed 8 bases, with 28 bases lying between them. The CDR3 has 18 residues. Germline values: CDR1 MDHEN, CDR2 SYDVKM. The CDR3 protein is CASSKRSGGAIFGYEQFF. The CDR3 region has the DNA TGTGCCAGCAGTAAGAGGTCCGGAGGGGCCATCTTTGGGTATGAGCAGTTCTTC. Supplemented by reference TRBV28 and TRBJ2-1, the full variable domain reads DVKVTQSSRYLVKRTGEKVFLECVQDMDHENMFWYRQDPGLGLRLIYFSYDVKMKEKGDIPEGYSVSREKKERFSLILESASTNQTSMYLCASSKRSGGAIFGYEQFFGPGTRLTVL.

The gene calls are TRBV7-2 and TRBJ2-3; 7 bases align to TRBD2. The length of the CDR3 is 16 residues. J gave up 3 bases and V 2 bases, and 8 bases lay outside the gene matches. Germline CDR1 SGHTA, CDR2 FQGNSA. The CDR3 DNA sequence: TGTGCCAGCAGCTTACAGCCCGGACTAGGGACAGATACGCAGTATTTT. It codes for CASSLQPGLGTDTQYF.

This chain uses TRBV5-1 with TRBJ1-2; D might be TRBD1 (5 bases). The CDR3 runs to 14 residues. Germline assignment: CDR1 SGHRS and CDR2 YFSETQ. Trimming removed 4 bases from V and 6 bases from J, with 16 bases in between. The CDR3 spells CASSQHSTDDGYTF. CDR3 bases: TGCGCCAGCAGCCAACATTCGACAGACGATGGCTACACCTTC.

This clonotype came up a few times. This chain joins TRBV3-1 and TRBJ2-5, with a tentative D call TRBD2 (5 bases). The CDR3 has 15 residues. V was shortened by 3 bases and J by 0 bases, with 11 bases between the two germline ends. The germline gives CDR1 LGHDT, CDR2 YNNKEL (reference sequence). The CDR3 region is CASSQDGLHQETQYF. CDR3 nucleotides: TGTGCCAGCAGCCAGGACGGACTGCACCAAGAGACCCAGTACTTC.

This chain links TRBV29-1 with TRBJ2-4; perhaps D is TRBD1 or TRBD2 (7 bases each). The DNA end is a closer match to TRBJ2-7, so the J assignment may be wrong. Germline assignment: CDR1 SQVTM and CDR2 ANQGSEA. This CDR3 region has 13 residues. The CDR3 DNA is TGCAGCGTTGTAGGCAGGGGGGGGTTCGAGCAGTACTTC. Amino acids: CSVVGRGGFEQYF.

This chain joins TRBV11-2 and TRBJ2-1; D may be TRBD2 (5 bases). The closer fit of TRBJ2-7 to the DNA end suggests the J call may be wrong. Germline-derived CDR1 and CDR2 are SGHAT and FQNNGV. CDR3 length: 16 residues. CDR3 protein: CASSPRGSDPHNEQYF. The CDR3 coding sequence is TGTGCCAGCAGCCCCCGGGGTAGCGACCCGCACAATGAGCAGTACTTC.

The genes are TRBV29-1 and TRBJ2-7; D not certain. Germline CDR1 reads SQVTM; CDR2 reads ANQGSEA. Trimming shortened V by 0 bases and J by 2 bases, and 8 bases separated the two germline ends. The CDR3 is 13 residues long. The CDR3 loop reads CSVEDGKAYEQYF. DNA for the CDR3: TGCAGCGTTGAAGATGGCAAAGCCTACGAGCAGTACTTC.

Remarks on this clonotype: Possible read error: a much larger clone is one base away. The chain is built from TRBV6-5 and TRBJ2-7; tentative D call: TRBD2 (6 bases). CDR1 MNHEY and CDR2 SVGAGI come from the germline V gene. CDR3 size: 15 residues. The CDR3 DNA reads as TGTGTCAGCAGTTACTTCGGGGGACGGATTTACGAGCAGTACTTC. This translates into CVSSYFGGRIYEQYF.

V usage is TRBV6-4 and J usage is TRBJ1-1; D ambiguous. The CDR3 has 14 amino acids. From germline, CDR1 is MRHNA and CDR2 SNTAGT. V lost 0 bases and J 1 base, leaving 6 bases between the germline ends. The CDR3 sequence: CASSDSTRNTEAFF. The CDR3 nucleotides read TGTGCCAGCAGTGACTCGACAAGGAACACTGAAGCTTTCTTT.

This clonotype was observed a handful of times. The chain links TRBV6-1 to TRBJ1-5, with D hard to call. The CDR3 runs 14 residues. V lost 10 bases, J lost 7 bases, and 20 bases lay in between. Germline V gene data show CDR1 as MNHNS and CDR2 as SASEGT. The CDR3 protein is CAIAVSVDDQPQHF. The CDR3 coding sequence is TGTGCCATCGCGGTCTCAGTGGACGACCAGCCCCAGCATTTT.

The chain employs TRBV2 and TRBJ2-5, with 12 bases that match TRBD1. Germline assignment: CDR1 SNHLY and CDR2 FYNNEI. The trim removed 9 bases at V and 4 bases at J, leaving 6 bases unmatched. CDR3 length: 14 amino acids. DNA for the CDR3: TGTGCCAGTACACGGGACAGGGGGCGAGAGACCCAGTACTTC. It codes for CASTRDRGRETQYF.

As to this clonotype: One end of the junction is discordant with germline, which a read error may explain. J is TRBJ1-6 and V is TRBV5-1, with D perhaps matching TRBD1 (5 bases). The CDR3 extends over 16 amino acids. CDR1 and CDR2 from the germline V gene are SGHRS and YFSETQ. The CDR3: CAGSPDGAAYNSPLHF. Written as DNA, the CDR3 is TGCGCCGGCAGCCCCGACGGGGCCGCCTATAATTCACCCCTCCACTTT.

Ten or more counts support this clonotype. The chain joins TRBV4-1 to TRBJ2-5; D could derive from TRBD1 or TRBD2 (5 bases each). From germline, CDR1 is MGHRA and CDR2 YSYEKL. This CDR3 has 14 amino acids. The V end was cut by 2 bases, the J end by 4 bases, with 11 bases between. CDR3 amino acids: CASSQPTRGETQYF. In nucleotides, the CDR3 is TGCGCCAGCAGCCAACCTACTAGGGGAGAGACCCAGTACTTC.

This clonotype was detected only a few times. The chain joins TRBV21-1 to TRBJ2-1; the listed D gene, TRBD2, was not tested against the DNA. TRBV21-1 is assigned pseudogene status. The CDR3 is made up of 17 amino acids. The CDR3 spells CASSKMRLAGAWNEQFF. CDR3 bases: TGTGCCAGCAGCAAAATGAGACTAGCGGGGGCGTGGAATGAGCAGTTCTTC.

J is TRBJ2-7 and V is TRBV5-1; 8 nucleotides line up with TRBD1. Germline assignment: CDR1 SGHRS and CDR2 YFSETQ. Trimming cost V 4 bases and J 6 bases; bases outside gene matches: 9. This CDR3 is 14 amino acids long. The CDR3 is CASSQRTGFFEQYF. Here the CDR3 DNA reads TGCGCCAGCAGCCAAAGGACAGGGTTTTTCGAGCAGTACTTC.

This clonotype has more than one count but fewer than ten. V is TRBV9 and J is TRBJ1-2, with 7 bases fitting TRBD1. CDR1 is SGDLS, CDR2 YYNGEE, per germline. Trimming cost V 4 bases and J 1 base; bases outside gene matches: 7. The CDR3 has 15 residues. The CDR3, as DNA: TGTGCCAGCAGCACCCCGACAGGGATTAACTATGGCTACACCTTC. Protein sequence: CASSTPTGINYGYTF. Variable domain in full (rest from reference TRBV9 and TRBJ1-2): DSGVTQTPKHLITATGQRVTLRCSPRSGDLSVYWYQQSLDQGLQFLIQYYNGEERAKGNILERFSAQQFPDLHSELNLSSLELGDSALYFCASSTPTGINYGYTFGSGTRLTVV.

Of note for this clonotype: In this CDR3 the conserved last residue, phenylalanine or tryptophan, is missing, so a read error is likely. This sequence joins TRBV27 and TRBJ2-1; 9 bases fit TRBD2. The CDR3 runs 14 residues. Germline values: CDR1 MNHEY, CDR2 SMNVEV (reference sequence). Trimming removed 3 bases from V and 6 bases from J; junction bases left unmatched: 3. The CDR3 protein is CASSFLAGTNEQFL. The CDR3 DNA follows: TGTGCCAGCAGTTTCCTAGCGGGGACCAATGAGCAGTTCCTC.